The next 5 T cell receptor beta chains were all read from a single sample in a study of cytomegalovirus exposure and HLA in healthy donors. Use of 60 Vbeta and 13 Jbeta primers characterized the PCR. Method: immunoSEQ multiplex PCR; TCRdb's copy keeps in-frame clones and lacks some. The sample has 240,000 or so clones; around 81% are singletons. The sequenced sample was PBMCs. These receptors all come from an older woman in good health and CMV-seropositive.

With respect to this clone: The same CDR3 also results from other DNA sequences found in this sample. This chain uses TRBV4-1 with TRBJ2-6; D remains unclear. The CDR3 runs to 15 residues. CDR1 MGHRA and CDR2 YSYEKL come from the germline V gene. V was cut by 0 bases and J by 2 bases, with 5 bases left in between. The CDR3 loop is CASSQEGAGANVLTF. The DNA of the CDR3 is TGCGCCAGCAGCCAAGAGGGCGCTGGGGCCAACGTCCTGACTTTC.

The chain has TRBV6-4 and TRBJ2-1; TRBD2 matches 10 bases. Germline-derived CDR1 and CDR2 are MRHNA and SNTAGT. The CDR3 length is 14 residues. V shed 4 bases, J shed 8 bases, and the junction held 5 bases outside the gene matches. In nucleotides, the CDR3 is TGTGCCAGCAGTGGGGTAGCGGGAGGCTATGAGCAGTTCTTC. It yields the protein CASSGVAGGYEQFF.

This clone has more than one count but fewer than ten. V and J are TRBV9 and TRBJ2-5; 9 positions agree with TRBD2. The J call may be incorrect, as the DNA end agrees better with TRBJ2-7. The CDR3 is made up of 15 amino acids. The germline V gene has CDR1 SGDLS and CDR2 YYNGEE. In DNA form, the CDR3 reads TGTGCCAGCAGCGTAGGTGCTAGCGGGGCCTACGAGCAGTACTTC. Protein: CASSVGASGAYEQYF.

There are a few counts of this clone. V gene TRBV5-1 combines with J gene TRBJ2-7; the match to TRBD1 covers 7 bases. V was pared by 2 bases and J by 1 base, with 3 bases of the junction left unmatched. From germline, CDR1 is SGHRS and CDR2 YFSETQ. This CDR3 is 14 amino acids long. The DNA for the CDR3 is TGCGCCAGCAGCTTCGGGACAGTTTCCTACGAGCAGTACTTC. This codes for CASSFGTVSYEQYF.

The CDR3 loop is CASSLELGLAVQYF. The DNA of the CDR3 is TGTGCCAGCAGCTTAGAGCTAGGGCTAGCAGTGCAGTACTTC. The chain has TRBV11-3 and TRBJ2-7; possible D gene TRBD2, 5 bases. The CDR3 covers 14 residues. The V gene's germline CDR1 is SGHNT and CDR2 YENEEA. V was pared by 0 bases and J by 9 bases, with 15 bases between. The full variable domain, completed using reference TRBV11-3 and TRBJ2-7, is EAGVVQSPRYKIIEKKQPVAFWCNPISGHNTLYWYLQNLGQGPELLIRYENEEAVDDSQLPKDRFSAERLKGVDSTLKIQPAELGDSAVYLCASSLELGLAVQYFGPGTRLTVT.